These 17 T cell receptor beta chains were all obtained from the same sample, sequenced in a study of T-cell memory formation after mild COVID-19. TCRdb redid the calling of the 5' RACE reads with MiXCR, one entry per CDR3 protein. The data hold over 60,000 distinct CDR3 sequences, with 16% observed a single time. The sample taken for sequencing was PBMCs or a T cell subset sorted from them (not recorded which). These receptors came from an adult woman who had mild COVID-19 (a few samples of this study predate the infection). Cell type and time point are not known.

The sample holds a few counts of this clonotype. The chain's CDR3 is CATSDLQGAGGYTF. CDR3 DNA sequence: TGTGCCACCAGTGATTTGCAGGGGGCCGGCGGCTACACCTTC. The rearrangement links TRBV24-1 to TRBJ1-2; the match to TRBD1 covers 8 bases. CDR3 length: 14 amino acids. V trimming: 0 bases; J trimming: 8 bases; junction bases outside the gene matches: 4. Looked up from germline, CDR1 is KGHDR and CDR2 is SFDVKD.

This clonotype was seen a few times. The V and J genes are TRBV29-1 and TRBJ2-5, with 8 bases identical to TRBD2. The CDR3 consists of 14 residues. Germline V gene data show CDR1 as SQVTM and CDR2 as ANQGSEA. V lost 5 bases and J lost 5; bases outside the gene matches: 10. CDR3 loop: CSVYGLAMAETQYF. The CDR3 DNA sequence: TGCAGCGTTTACGGACTAGCAATGGCTGAGACCCAGTACTTC.

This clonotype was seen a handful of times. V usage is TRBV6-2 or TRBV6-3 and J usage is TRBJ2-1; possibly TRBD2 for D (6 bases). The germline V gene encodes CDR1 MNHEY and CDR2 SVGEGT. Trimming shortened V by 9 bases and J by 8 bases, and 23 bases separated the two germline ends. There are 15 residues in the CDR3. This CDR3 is CASSVVRERVDEQFF. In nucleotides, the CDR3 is TGTGCCAGTTCTGTGGTTCGGGAGAGGGTTGATGAGCAGTTCTTC.

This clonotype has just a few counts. CDR3 amino acids: CASSYYTDTQYF. In DNA, the CDR3 is TGCGCCAGCAGCTATTACACAGATACGCAGTATTTT. The rearrangement uses TRBV5-1 and TRBJ2-3, with unresolved D. The CDR3 is 12 residues long. V lost 3 bases and J lost 2, with 4 bases in between. Germline CDR1 and CDR2: SGHRS and YFSETQ. Combining the CDR3 with reference TRBV5-1 and TRBJ2-3 gives the whole variable domain KAGVTQTPRYLIKTRGQQVTLSCSPISGHRSVSWYQQTPGQGLQFLFEYFSETQRNKGNFPGRFSGRQFSNSRSEMNVSTLELGDSALYLCASSYYTDTQYFGPGTRLTVL.

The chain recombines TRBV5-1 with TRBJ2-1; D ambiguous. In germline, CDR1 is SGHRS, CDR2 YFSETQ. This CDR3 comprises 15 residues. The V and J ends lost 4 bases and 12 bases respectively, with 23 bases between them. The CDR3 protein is CASSEAASGQGGQFF. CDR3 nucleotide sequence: TGCGCCAGCAGCGAAGCCGCATCCGGGCAAGGTGGGCAGTTCTTC.

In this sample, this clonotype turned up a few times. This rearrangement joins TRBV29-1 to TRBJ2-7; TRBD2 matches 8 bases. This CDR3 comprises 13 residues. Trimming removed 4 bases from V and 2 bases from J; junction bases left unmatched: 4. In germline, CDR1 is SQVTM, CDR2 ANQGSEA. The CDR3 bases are TGCAGCGTTGCGGGACTAGGGGCCTACGAGCAGTACTTC. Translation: CSVAGLGAYEQYF.

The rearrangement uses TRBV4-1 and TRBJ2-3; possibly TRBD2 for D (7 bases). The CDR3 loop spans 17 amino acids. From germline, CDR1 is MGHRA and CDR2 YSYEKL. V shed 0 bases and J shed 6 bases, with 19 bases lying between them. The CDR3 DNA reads TGCGCCAGCAGCCAAGAAGCCCCCCCGGGGGGCGAGGATACGCAGTATTTT. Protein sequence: CASSQEAPPGGEDTQYF.

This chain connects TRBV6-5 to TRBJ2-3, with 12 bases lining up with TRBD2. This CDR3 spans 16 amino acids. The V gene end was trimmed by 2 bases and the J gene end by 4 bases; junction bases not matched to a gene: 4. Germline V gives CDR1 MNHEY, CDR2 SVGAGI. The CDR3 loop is CASSYLAGGPADTQYF. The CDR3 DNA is TGTGCCAGCAGTTACCTAGCGGGAGGGCCGGCAGATACGCAGTATTTT.

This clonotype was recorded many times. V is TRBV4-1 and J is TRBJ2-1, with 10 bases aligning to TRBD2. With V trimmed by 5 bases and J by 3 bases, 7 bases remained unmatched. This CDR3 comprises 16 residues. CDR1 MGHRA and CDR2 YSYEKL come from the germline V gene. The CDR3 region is CASSRDGLADYNEQFF. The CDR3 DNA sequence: TGCGCCAGCAGCAGAGATGGACTAGCGGACTACAATGAGCAGTTCTTC.

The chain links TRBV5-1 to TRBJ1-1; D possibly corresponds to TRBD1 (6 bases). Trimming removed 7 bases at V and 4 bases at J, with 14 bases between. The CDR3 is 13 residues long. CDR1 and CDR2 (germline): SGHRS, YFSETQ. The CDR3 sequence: CASGNTRGTEAFF. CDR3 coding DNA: TGCGCCAGCGGCAACACCAGGGGCACTGAAGCTTTCTTT.

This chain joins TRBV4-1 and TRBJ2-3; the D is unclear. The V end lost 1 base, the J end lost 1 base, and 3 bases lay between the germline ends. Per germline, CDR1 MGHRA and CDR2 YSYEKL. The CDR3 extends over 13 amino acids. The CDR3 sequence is CASSQVGTDTQYF. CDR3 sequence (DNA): TGCGCCAGCAGCCAAGTCGGCACAGATACGCAGTATTTT.

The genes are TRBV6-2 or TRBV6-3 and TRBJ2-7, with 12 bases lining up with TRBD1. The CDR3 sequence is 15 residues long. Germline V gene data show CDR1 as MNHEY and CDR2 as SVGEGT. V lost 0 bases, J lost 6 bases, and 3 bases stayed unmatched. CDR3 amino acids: CASSYSGTGGLEQYF. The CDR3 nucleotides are TGTGCCAGCAGTTACTCCGGGACAGGGGGCCTCGAGCAGTACTTC.

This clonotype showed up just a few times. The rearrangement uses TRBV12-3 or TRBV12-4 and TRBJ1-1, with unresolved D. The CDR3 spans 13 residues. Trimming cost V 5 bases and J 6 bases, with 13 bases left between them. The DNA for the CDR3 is TGTGCCAGCAGTCAAGGCGAGTGGCCTGAAGCTTTCTTT. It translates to CASSQGEWPEAFF.

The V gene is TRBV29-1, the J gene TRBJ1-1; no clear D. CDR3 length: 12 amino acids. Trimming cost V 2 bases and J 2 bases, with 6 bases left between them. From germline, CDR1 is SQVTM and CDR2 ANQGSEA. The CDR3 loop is CSVEIGNTEAFF. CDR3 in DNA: TGCAGCGTTGAAATAGGAAACACTGAAGCTTTCTTT.

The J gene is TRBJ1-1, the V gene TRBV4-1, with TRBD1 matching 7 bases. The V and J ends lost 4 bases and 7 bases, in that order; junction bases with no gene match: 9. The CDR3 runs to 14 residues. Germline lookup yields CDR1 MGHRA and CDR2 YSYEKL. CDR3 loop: CASSPRQGGSEAFF. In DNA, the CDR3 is TGCGCCAGCAGCCCCCGACAGGGTGGGAGTGAAGCTTTCTTT.

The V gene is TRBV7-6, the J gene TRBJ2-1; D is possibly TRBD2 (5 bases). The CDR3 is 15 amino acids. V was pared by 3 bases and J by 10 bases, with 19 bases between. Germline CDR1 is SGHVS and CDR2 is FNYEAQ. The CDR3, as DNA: TGTGCCAGCAGCTTCCGGGATCCAGCCCCTGGGGAGCAGTTCTTC. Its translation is CASSFRDPAPGEQFF. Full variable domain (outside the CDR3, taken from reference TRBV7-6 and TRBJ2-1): GAGVSQSPRYKVTKRGQDVALRCDPISGHVSLYWYRQALGQGPEFLTYFNYEAQQDKSGLPNDRFSAERPEGSISTLTIQRTEQRDSAMYRCASSFRDPAPGEQFFGPGTRLTVL.

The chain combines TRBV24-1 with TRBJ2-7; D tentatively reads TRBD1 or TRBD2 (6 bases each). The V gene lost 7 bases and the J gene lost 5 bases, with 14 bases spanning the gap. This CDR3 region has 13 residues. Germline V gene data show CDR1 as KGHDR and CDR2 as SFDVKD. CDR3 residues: CATSSRGLNEQYF. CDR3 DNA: TGTGCCACCAGCTCTCGGGGGCTCAACGAGCAGTACTTC.